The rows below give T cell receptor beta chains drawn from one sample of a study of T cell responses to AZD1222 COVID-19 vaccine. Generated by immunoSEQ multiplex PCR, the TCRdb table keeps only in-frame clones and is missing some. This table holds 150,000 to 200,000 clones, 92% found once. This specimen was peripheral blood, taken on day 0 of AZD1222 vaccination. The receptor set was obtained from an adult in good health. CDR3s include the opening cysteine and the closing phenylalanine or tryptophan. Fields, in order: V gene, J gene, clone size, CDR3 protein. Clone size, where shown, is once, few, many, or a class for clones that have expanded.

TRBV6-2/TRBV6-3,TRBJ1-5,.,CASSYRTGGISDNQPQHF
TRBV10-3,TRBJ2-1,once,CATKGTETYNEQFF
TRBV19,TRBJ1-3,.,CASSIRVGRDLSGNTIYF
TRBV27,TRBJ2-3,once,CASSLGLGGDTQYF
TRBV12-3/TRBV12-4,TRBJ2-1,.,CASSLGSGEQFF
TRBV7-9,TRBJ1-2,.,CASSFKGPADDGYTF
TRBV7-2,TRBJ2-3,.,CASSPHSGGAGDTQYF
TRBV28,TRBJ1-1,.,CASSFGVGQGNTEAFF
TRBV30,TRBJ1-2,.,CATHGTGDGYTF
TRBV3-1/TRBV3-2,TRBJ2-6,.,CASSPRDSSSGANVLTF
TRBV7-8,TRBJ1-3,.,CASSLENRPNTIYF
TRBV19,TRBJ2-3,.,CASSTWTGPLGTDTQYF
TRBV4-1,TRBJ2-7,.,CASSRTITRGPYEQYF
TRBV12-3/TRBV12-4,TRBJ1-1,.,CASSFTGDFEAFF
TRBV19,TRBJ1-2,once,CASTPRGEFGYTF
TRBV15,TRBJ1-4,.,CATSTGQGGEKLFF
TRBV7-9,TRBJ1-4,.,CASDVVDRVTEKLFF
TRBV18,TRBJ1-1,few,CASSPGNTEAFF
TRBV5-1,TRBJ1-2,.,CASSPDGWAGNGYTF
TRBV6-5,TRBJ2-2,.,CASSYSYTGELFF
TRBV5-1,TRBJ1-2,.,CASSPLAYGAGYTF
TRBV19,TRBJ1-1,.,CASSMVKNTEAFF
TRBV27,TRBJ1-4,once,CASGRGSWNEKLFF
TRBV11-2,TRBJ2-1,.,CASSFSTSGGWNEQFF
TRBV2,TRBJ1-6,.,CASSEWRNSPLHF
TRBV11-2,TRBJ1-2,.,CASSTSREVGYGYTF
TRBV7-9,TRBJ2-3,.,CASSSTRTSGGTDTQYF
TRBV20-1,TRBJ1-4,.,CSAKTGEKLFF